The 5 T cell receptor beta chains below were found in one sample sequenced in a study of T-cell reconstitution after alpha-beta-depleted transplantation in children. For TCRbeta, the library was prepared with unique molecular identifiers. MiXCR was run by TCRdb on the PCR reads, yielding one entry per CDR3 protein. The table has about 400,000 distinct CDR3 sequences, 15% to 20% seen once. The source was PBMCs, mostly from graft donor cells, collected 360 days after TCRalphabeta/CD19-depleted stem cell transplant. Receptors were obtained from a boy under two years old who had a stem cell transplant for Wiskott-Aldrich syndrome, so the T cells may come from the graft donor.

This clonotype was seen more than once but under ten times. The chain carries TRBV6-5 and TRBJ2-7, with a weak D call TRBD2 (6 bases). Trimming cost V 11 bases and J 2 bases, with 19 bases left between them. The CDR3 is 14 residues long. Germline V CDR1 and CDR2: MNHEY, SVGAGI. CDR3 protein: CASSAGAGTYEQYF. CDR3 coding DNA: TGTGCCTCCTCGGCAGGAGCGGGCACCTACGAGCAGTACTTC.

This clonotype was seen repeatedly, ten times or more. This chain's CDR3 is CASSLWTGISYEQYF. The CDR3 region has the DNA TGTGCCAGCAGCTTATGGACAGGAATTTCCTACGAGCAGTACTTC. The chain recombines TRBV7-6 with TRBJ2-7, with 7 bases that match TRBD1. This CDR3 is 15 amino acids long. After removal of 2 bases from V and 1 base from J, the junction contained 5 bases not matched to a gene. In germline, CDR1 is SGHVS, CDR2 FNYEAQ.

The table lists this clonotype with a few counts. The J gene is TRBJ2-7, the V gene TRBV7-2; the match to TRBD2 covers 8 bases. The V and J ends lost 5 bases and 6 bases, in that order; junction bases with no gene match: 9. Germline loops: CDR1 SGHTA, CDR2 FQGNSA. The CDR3 totals 14 residues. CDR3: CASSEVAGPSEQYF. The CDR3 bases are TGTGCCAGCAGCGAGGTAGCGGGACCGAGCGAGCAGTACTTC. The entire variable domain, with the rest obtained from reference TRBV7-2 and TRBJ2-7, is as follows: GAGVSQSPSNKVTEKGKDVELRCDPISGHTALYWYRQSLGQGLEFLIYFQGNSAPDKSGLPSDRFSAERTGGSVSTLTIQRTQQEDSAVYLCASSEVAGPSEQYFGPGTRLTVT.

The chain has TRBV5-1 and TRBJ1-2; TRBD1 aligns across 10 bases. The germline V gene encodes CDR1 SGHRS and CDR2 YFSETQ. This CDR3 has 13 amino acids. V trimming: 0 bases; J trimming: 11 bases; junction bases outside the gene matches: 4. The CDR3 DNA is TGCGCCAGCAGCTTGGAGGGACAGGGGTTATACACCTTC. Translated: CASSLEGQGLYTF.

The chain couples TRBV7-2 to TRBJ2-5; D tentatively reads TRBD1 or TRBD2 (7 bases each). The CDR3 loop spans 14 amino acids. Germline lookup yields CDR1 SGHTA and CDR2 FQGNSA. Trimming left V 3 bases short and J 7 bases short, with 15 bases between. The DNA of the CDR3 is TGTGCCAGCAGCTTGGACAGGCCGGGGGGGACCCAGTACTTC. Its translation is CASSLDRPGGTQYF.